This T cell receptor beta chain is drawn from a study of cytomegalovirus exposure and HLA in healthy donors. The study, taken as a whole, reports: Analysis performed later showed TCR beta chains linked to HLA being more clonally expanded than equally common others. A later analysis appeared to link common viral pathogens to several of the most significant clusters.

V was cut by 0 bases and J by 3 bases, with 18 bases left in between. The CDR3 totals 17 residues. Germline CDR1 reads MGHRA; CDR2 reads YSYEKL. In regard to this clone: The antigen remains undetermined.

Primers for the PCR totalled 60 Vbeta and 13 Jbeta. The assay was immunoSEQ multiplex PCR, and TCRdb's table has in-frame clones only and misses some. The table records tens of thousands of clones, about 75% of them present only once. The sample taken for sequencing was PBMCs. The TCR originated in a man aged 25 to 40 in good health and CMV-seropositive. The genes are TRBV4-1 and TRBJ2-7, with D perhaps TRBD1 (6 bases). The CDR3 protein is CASSQDPRAGVHYEQYF. In DNA form, the CDR3 reads TGCGCCAGCAGCCAAGATCCAAGGGCAGGGGTTCACTACGAGCAGTACTTC.